The 32 T cell receptor beta chains presented below share a single source sample, sequenced in a study of breast tumors, draining lymph nodes, adjacent tissues. Samples came from axillary lymph nodes draining the breast cancer. TCRdb called the multiplex PCR reads again in MiXCR, with one record for every CDR3 protein. The sample contains around 150,000 distinct CDR3 sequences, about a fifth of which appear only once. What was sequenced was axillary lymph node tissue. The receptors here all came from a female donor with breast cancer. Some clones in this sample may be carry-over from other donors' samples.

This clonotype was picked up a small number of times. V is TRBV12-3 or TRBV12-4 and J is TRBJ2-3; D is perhaps TRBD1 (6 bases). The CDR3 spans 13 residues. The ends were cut back, 5 bases at V and 4 bases at J, with 10 bases in the middle. This CDR3 is CASSPTGPDTQYF. As DNA, the CDR3 is TGTGCCAGCAGTCCGACAGGACCAGATACGCAGTATTTT.

The chain links TRBV6-2 or TRBV6-3 to TRBJ1-5, with D possibly matching TRBD1 (6 bases). The V end was cut by 6 bases, the J end by 0 bases, with 12 bases between. Germline V CDR1 and CDR2: MNHEY, SVGEGT. The CDR3 is 15 residues long. The CDR3, as DNA: TGTGCCAGCAGACAGGGCGGAGGTAGCAATCAGCCCCAGCATTTT. Translating it yields CASRQGGGSNQPQHF.

The table lists this clonotype with many counts. The J gene is TRBJ2-2, the V gene TRBV20-1; perhaps TRBD1 as D (6 bases). The CDR3 sequence is 13 residues long. The germline gives CDR1 DFQATT, CDR2 SNEGSKA (reference sequence). Trimming removed 3 bases from V and 4 bases from J, with 9 bases in between. The CDR3 spells CSASWDITGELFF. In DNA form, the CDR3 reads TGCAGTGCTAGCTGGGACATCACCGGGGAGCTGTTTTTT.

This clonotype was detected many times. This chain uses TRBV19 with TRBJ2-5; 12 bases line up with TRBD2. The ends lost 8 bases at V and 5 bases at J; junction bases unmatched: 3. The CDR3 runs 13 residues. Germline V lookup: CDR1 LNHDA, CDR2 SQIVND (reference sequence). In nucleotides, the CDR3 is TGTGCCAGTCAGACTAGCGGGAGCGAGACCCAGTACTTC. It yields the protein CASQTSGSETQYF.

This clonotype was recorded many times. The chain couples TRBV20-1 to TRBJ2-1; D gene ambiguous. Germline loops: CDR1 DFQATT, CDR2 SNEGSKA (reference sequence). The CDR3 contains 13 residues. Trimming left V 0 bases short and J 4 bases short, with 7 bases between. CDR3 region: CSAREDSYNEQFF. CDR3 nucleotide sequence: TGCAGTGCTAGAGAAGACTCATACAATGAGCAGTTCTTC.

This clonotype was observed many times. The chain links TRBV14 to TRBJ2-3; no clear D. Looked up from germline, CDR1 is SGHDN and CDR2 is FVKESK. Trimming took 0 bases from V and 9 from J, leaving 10 bases between them. The length of the CDR3 is 13 residues. CDR3 bases: TGTGCCAGCAGCCAAGATTTAAGGGCGACGCAGTATTTT. Protein: CASSQDLRATQYF.

A remark on this clonotype: The junction shows a germline mismatch at one end, possibly a read error. The chain recombines TRBV4-1 with TRBJ2-7, with TRBD1 matching over 8 bases. Germline CDR1 reads MGHRA; CDR2 reads YSYEKL. The CDR3 sequence is 15 residues long. The CDR3, as DNA: TGCGCCAGCAGCCAAGATGACAGGGGCACCTACGAGCAGCACTTC. Residues: CASSQDDRGTYEQHF.

This clonotype has at least ten counts. The chain couples TRBV9 to TRBJ2-3; TRBD2 matches 11 bases. The V gene's germline CDR1 is SGDLS and CDR2 YYNGEE. V shed 0 bases and J 8 bases; nucleotides not matched to a gene: 8. The CDR3 is made up of 16 amino acids. DNA for the CDR3: TGTGCCAGCAGCGTAGATAGCGGGAGGGCCGTGGGTACGCAGTATTTT. Translation gives CASSVDSGRAVGTQYF.

This clonotype was picked up many times. The CDR3 DNA is TGCGCCAGCAGACTTAGCGGGAGATCATCCTACGAGCAGTACTTC. Its protein is CASRLSGRSSYEQYF. The rearrangement joins TRBV5-1 to TRBJ2-7; 9 nucleotides line up with TRBD2. The germline gives CDR1 SGHRS, CDR2 YFSETQ. The CDR3 covers 15 residues. The trim removed 5 bases at V and 1 base at J, leaving 7 bases unmatched.

In its sample, this clonotype was seen many times. The chain couples TRBV20-1 to TRBJ2-1; D unclear. The CDR3 contains 12 residues. Germline loops: CDR1 DFQATT, CDR2 SNEGSKA (reference sequence). V shed 6 bases and J shed 4 bases, with 10 bases lying between them. This chain's CDR3 is CSATPAYNEQFF. The CDR3, as DNA: TGCAGTGCCACCCCAGCTTACAATGAGCAGTTCTTC.

The chain couples TRBV11-3 to TRBJ2-3; 9 positions match TRBD1. This CDR3 is built from 15 residues. The germline V gene encodes CDR1 SGHNT and CDR2 YENEEA. After removal of 5 bases from V and 0 bases from J, the junction contained 3 bases not matched to a gene. This chain's CDR3 is CASSPTGGSTDTQYF. For the CDR3, the DNA is TGTGCCAGCAGCCCGACAGGGGGGAGCACAGATACGCAGTATTTT.

This clonotype was observed many times. In DNA form, the CDR3 reads TGTGCCAGCAGCTTATCCTCCGTAGGGACGCACTATGGCTACACCTTC. Protein: CASSLSSVGTHYGYTF. The V and J genes are TRBV7-9 and TRBJ1-2, with D maybe TRBD1 (5 bases). The V end was cut by 2 bases, the J end by 3 bases, with 16 bases between. CDR3 size: 16 residues. Germline loops: CDR1 SEHNR, CDR2 FQNEAQ (reference sequence).

For this clonotype: Relative to the germline gene, one junction end is altered; a read error may explain this. The chain couples TRBV18 to TRBJ2-2; the D gene is possibly TRBD1 (6 bases). The CDR3 is made up of 14 amino acids. Germline-derived CDR1 and CDR2 are KGHSH and LQKENI. The CDR3 protein is CASSPGQNTGELLF. CDR3 sequence (DNA): TGTGCCAGCTCACCGGGACAAAACACCGGGGAGCTGCTTTTT.

Note on this clonotype: A much larger clone lies a single base off, so this may be a read error. This sequence joins TRBV20-1 and TRBJ1-4; D possibly corresponds to TRBD1 (5 bases). There are 17 residues in the CDR3. The V end lost 6 bases, the J end lost 5 bases, and 25 bases lay between the germline ends. CDR1 and CDR2 from the germline V gene are DFQATT and SNEGSKA (reference sequence). The CDR3 coding sequence is TGCAGTGCCCCCCGGACCCTATACAGGCTACAAAATGAAAAACTGTTTTTT. Translation: CSAPRTLYRLQNEKLFF.

There are many counts of this clonotype. The chain couples TRBV3-1 to TRBJ2-5; D is uncertain. The CDR3 totals 15 residues. Germline assignment: CDR1 LGHDT and CDR2 YNNKEL (reference sequence). V lost 3 bases, J lost 5 bases, and 16 bases lay in between. The CDR3, as DNA: TGTGCCAGCAGCCATCGATGGAGAAGGGATGAGACCCAGTACTTC. This gives the protein CASSHRWRRDETQYF.

This clonotype was observed at least ten times. The genes are TRBV5-1 and TRBJ2-3; TRBD2 matches at 8 bases. The V and J ends lost 4 bases and 5 bases, in that order; junction bases with no gene match: 15. The V gene's germline CDR1 is SGHRS and CDR2 YFSETQ. CDR3 length equals 17 residues. CDR3: CASSAPGTSGNRDTQYF. The CDR3 bases are TGCGCCAGCAGCGCACCCGGGACTAGTGGGAACAGAGATACGCAGTATTTT.

This clonotype has just a few counts. This sequence joins TRBV12-3 or TRBV12-4 and TRBJ2-2; D might be TRBD1 or TRBD2, each matching 5 bases. This CDR3 is 14 amino acids long. V shed 6 bases and J shed 2 bases, with 10 bases lying between them. The CDR3 DNA reads TGTGCCAGCAGGGGGCGGGCAAACACCGGGGAGCTGTTTTTT. This encodes CASRGRANTGELFF.

This clonotype was detected many times. This chain connects TRBV7-6 to TRBJ2-3; tentatively, D is TRBD2 (6 bases). Germline V lookup: CDR1 SGHVS, CDR2 FNYEAQ. The CDR3 covers 15 residues. The V and J ends lost 2 bases and 4 bases respectively, with 13 bases between them. CDR3 sequence (DNA): TGTGCCAGCAGCTTAAATACGGGAGTATCAGATACGCAGTATTTT. It codes for CASSLNTGVSDTQYF.

This clonotype has ten or more counts. The chain carries TRBV24-1 and TRBJ1-4, with 7 positions matching TRBD1. The germline CDR1 and CDR2 sequences are KGHDR and SFDVKD. Trimming cost V 8 bases and J 7 bases; bases outside gene matches: 3. The CDR3 is 12 residues long. Written as DNA, the CDR3 is TGTGCCACCAAGGGGGCAAGTGAAAAACTGTTTTTT. Its translation: CATKGASEKLFF.

This clonotype occurred a few times. CDR3 DNA sequence: TGTGCCAGCAGTTCAAGGGGGGGCTACACCTTC. Protein: CASSSRGGYTF. The chain has TRBV28 and TRBJ1-2; possible D gene TRBD1, 6 bases. The CDR3 loop spans 11 amino acids. Germline assignment: CDR1 MDHEN and CDR2 SYDVKM. V lost 4 bases to trimming and J lost 8 bases, with 8 bases between them.

The gene calls are TRBV9 and TRBJ2-3; 11 bases agree with TRBD2. The germline CDR1 and CDR2 sequences are SGDLS and YYNGEE. V lost 4 bases, J lost 4 bases, and 5 bases stayed unmatched. The CDR3 covers 15 residues. The CDR3 region has the DNA TGTGCCAGCAGCCTCGGGACTAGCGGCGCAGATACGCAGTATTTT. It codes for CASSLGTSGADTQYF.

As concerns this clonotype: A much larger clone is a single base away; this may be a read error. The chain carries TRBV5-1 and TRBJ2-7, with 7 bases aligning to TRBD1. Unmatched junction bases numbered 7, after V lost 3 bases and J lost 1 base. CDR3 length: 15 amino acids. The germline CDR1 and CDR2 sequences are SGHRS and YFSETQ. The CDR3 DNA reads TGCGCCAGCAGCTCGCTTCCGGGACAGTCCTACGAGCAGTACTTC. As protein: CASSSLPGQSYEQYF.

Many counts were recorded for this clonotype. The gene calls are TRBV5-6 and TRBJ2-2; 9 bases match TRBD2. The CDR3 is 16 residues long. The germline gives CDR1 SGHDT, CDR2 YYEEEE. V lost 0 bases and J lost 4; bases outside the gene matches: 4. The CDR3, as DNA: TGTGCCAGCAGCTTGGTAGCGGGAGTGCTCACCGGGGAGCTGTTTTTT. Amino acid sequence: CASSLVAGVLTGELFF.

The V gene is TRBV7-6, the J gene TRBJ2-1; 12 bases agree with TRBD2. Germline values: CDR1 SGHVS, CDR2 FNYEAQ. The V and J ends lost 3 bases and 1 base, in that order; junction bases with no gene match: 4. The CDR3 extends over 17 amino acids. The CDR3 sequence is CASSLTSGRGSYNEQFF. The CDR3 DNA reads as TGTGCCAGCAGCTTGACTAGCGGGAGAGGGTCCTACAATGAGCAGTTCTTC.

This clonotype was found many times. The rearrangement joins TRBV9 to TRBJ2-2; no clear D gene. V dropped 4 bases and J dropped 6 bases, with 7 bases sitting between them. Germline lookup yields CDR1 SGDLS and CDR2 YYNGEE. The length of the CDR3 is 12 residues. The DNA of the CDR3 is TGTGCCAGCAGCTCCGCGCCCGGGGAGCTGTTTTTT. Its protein is CASSSAPGELFF.

This clonotype was observed a single time. A much larger clone differs by one base, so this may be a read error. Since no conserved phenylalanine or tryptophan closes the CDR3, a read error is the likely cause. V usage is TRBV4-2 and J usage is TRBJ2-2, with 7 bases matching TRBD1. The CDR3 consists of 15 residues. J was trimmed by 2 bases and V by 1 base; bases with no gene match: 1. Germline loops: CDR1 LGHNA, CDR2 YNFKEQ. CDR3: CASSQGTGNTGELFV. CDR3 DNA: TGTGCCAGCAGCCAAGGGACAGGAAACACCGGGGAGCTGTTTGTT.

This clonotype was counted ten times or more. The CDR3 loop reads CSARTPGESGETQYF. The CDR3 coding sequence is TGCAGTGCTAGAACCCCCGGAGAATCGGGGGAGACCCAGTACTTC. The rearrangement links TRBV20-1 to TRBJ2-5; tentatively, D is TRBD2 (5 bases). The CDR3 loop spans 15 amino acids. In germline, CDR1 is DFQATT, CDR2 SNEGSKA (reference sequence). Trimming removed 2 bases at V and 5 bases at J, with 18 bases between.

This clonotype was counted at least ten times. The J gene is TRBJ2-5, the V gene TRBV20-1; D not certain. The germline gives CDR1 DFQATT, CDR2 SNEGSKA (reference sequence). CDR3 length: 14 amino acids. Trimming cost V 0 bases and J 2 bases, with 10 bases left between them. For the CDR3, the DNA is TGCAGTGCTAGAGATCCCCGGTTTCAAGAGACCCAGTACTTC. Translation gives CSARDPRFQETQYF.

As regards this clonotype: Since a much larger clone is just one base distant, this may be a read error. This chain joins TRBV28 and TRBJ2-7; D may match TRBD1 or TRBD2 (5 bases each). The CDR3 runs to 15 residues. CDR1 and CDR2 from the germline V gene are MDHEN and SYDVKM. Trimming left V 3 bases short and J 4 bases short, with 16 bases between. Here the CDR3 reads CASSLAGPGGYEQYF. CDR3 sequence (DNA): TGTGCCAGCAGTTTGGCAGGTCCTGGGGGATACGAGCAGTACTTC. The full variable domain, its missing parts supplied by reference TRBV28 and TRBJ2-7, is DVKVTQSSRYLVKRTGEKVFLECVQDMDHENMFWYRQDPGLGLRLIYFSYDVKMKEKGDIPEGYSVSREKKERFSLILESASTNQTSMYLCASSLAGPGGYEQYFGPGTRLTVT.

This clonotype was seen only a few times. This sequence may be a read error, since a much larger clone differs from it by one base. The chain is built from TRBV7-2 and TRBJ2-3, with D hard to call. The CDR3 totals 16 residues. Deletions cut 0 bases from V and 4 bases from J, with 14 bases between. CDR1 is SGHTA, CDR2 FQGNSA, per germline. The CDR3 sequence is CASSLAAGPGADTQYF. The CDR3 DNA reads as TGTGCCAGCAGCTTAGCGGCCGGGCCGGGCGCAGATACGCAGTATTTT.

This clonotype was recorded at least ten times. This chain uses TRBV19 with TRBJ2-1; possibly TRBD2 for D (6 bases). The V gene lost 4 bases and the J gene lost 4 bases, with 23 bases spanning the gap. The germline CDR1 and CDR2 sequences are LNHDA and SQIVND (reference sequence). The length of the CDR3 is 18 residues. CDR3 sequence: CASSKVGLATGVYNEQFF. The CDR3, as DNA: TGTGCCAGTAGTAAGGTGGGTCTAGCGACCGGGGTTTACAATGAGCAGTTCTTC.

This clonotype was detected a few times. V is TRBV6-2 or TRBV6-3 and J is TRBJ2-2, with D unresolved. Germline CDR1 reads MNHEY; CDR2 reads SVGEGT. The V end lost 0 bases, the J end lost 7 bases, and 6 bases lay between the germline ends. The CDR3 totals 13 residues. CDR3 sequence (DNA): TGTGCCAGCAGTTACTCTCCGGGCGGGGAGCTGTTTTTT. Protein sequence: CASSYSPGGELFF.